This note documents a single TCR beta chain sequence. This record comes from a study of blood T cell repertoires in COVID-19. Clones were sequenced by immunoSEQ multiplex PCR, and TCRdb holds only the in-frame ones, with some missing. Among around 150,000 clones listed, more than 75% were seen once. Per the germline V gene, CDR1 is SGDLS and CDR2 is YYNGEE. The CDR3 covers 14 residues. V lost 0 bases and J 4 bases, leaving 10 bases between the germline ends. This clonotype was sampled from a man between 60 and 70 years old who had recovered from COVID-19. The chain links TRBV9 to TRBJ1-2; D perhaps matches TRBD1 (6 bases). Sequencing was performed on peripheral blood. The CDR3 DNA reads TGTGCCAGCAGCGTAGAAAGCAGGGGCTATGGCTACACCTTC. It codes for CASSVESRGYGYTF. The full variable domain, rest sourced from reference TRBV9 and TRBJ1-2, is DSGVTQTPKHLITATGQRVTLRCSPRSGDLSVYWYQQSLDQGLQFLIQYYNGEERAKGNILERFSAQQFPDLHSELNLSSLELGDSALYFCASSVESRGYGYTFGSGTRLTVV.